This T cell receptor beta chain derives from a study of T cell changes during pregnancy in multiple sclerosis. Some clones are missing from TCRdb's copy, which holds only in-frame ones; the method was immunoSEQ multiplex PCR. There are just over 65,000 clones in the sample; about 89% occur only once, and around 0.86% lies in the top ten. The CDR3 is 15 amino acids. Germline trimming cut 6 bases from V and 6 bases from J; bases unmatched to any gene: 13. Germline assignment: CDR1 MNHEY and CDR2 SVGAGI. The rearrangement uses TRBV6-5 and TRBJ1-2, with 7 bases matching TRBD1. Sample: peripheral blood, taken in the second trimester of pregnancy. This TCR was sampled from a female donor with multiple sclerosis, enrolled in a pregnancy study. Here the CDR3 reads CASSPGQARGDGYTF. DNA for the CDR3: TGTGCCAGCAGCCCTGGACAGGCCCGGGGAGATGGCTACACCTTC.